A single sample is the source of the 6 T cell receptor beta chains below, sequenced in a study of blood T cell repertoires in COVID-19. Profiling relied on immunoSEQ multiplex PCR, and the TCRdb table lists in-frame clones only, not all of them. This table has about 160,000 clones, roughly 87% appearing once. What was sequenced was peripheral blood. These receptors all come from a woman aged 55-69 years with active or convalescent COVID-19.

The J gene is TRBJ1-1, the V gene TRBV2; 8 bases align to TRBD1. This CDR3 contains 14 residues. The V segment lost 6 bases and the J segment 6 bases; nucleotides outside the gene matches: 9. In germline, CDR1 is SNHLY, CDR2 FYNNEI. This CDR3 is CASSRQGKIAEAFF. CDR3 in DNA: TGTGCCAGCAGCCGACAGGGGAAAATCGCTGAAGCTTTCTTT.

The rearrangement uses TRBV12-5 and TRBJ2-2, with a weak D call TRBD2 (5 bases). The V end was cut by 1 base, the J end by 0 bases, with 6 bases between. The CDR3 consists of 15 residues. The germline V gene encodes CDR1 LGHNT and CDR2 FRNRAP. The CDR3 sequence: CASGLGSANTGELFF. CDR3 DNA sequence: TGTGCTAGTGGTTTGGGTAGCGCGAACACCGGGGAGCTGTTTTTT.

The chain recombines TRBV18 with TRBJ1-3; D remains ambiguous. The germline CDR1 and CDR2 sequences are KGHSH and LQKENI. Trimming shortened V by 3 bases and J by 3 bases, and 9 bases separated the two germline ends. The CDR3 sequence is 14 residues long. The CDR3 reads CASSPNPGGNTIYF. The CDR3 region has the DNA TGTGCCAGCTCACCCAACCCAGGTGGAAACACCATATATTTT.

The rearrangement uses TRBV7-2 and TRBJ2-2; 9 bases are a match to TRBD1. V lost 7 bases to trimming and J lost 5 bases; unmatched junction nucleotides: 5. The length of the CDR3 is 14 residues. Germline CDR1 reads SGHTA; CDR2 reads FQGNSA. CDR3 loop: CASTEQGATGELFF. The CDR3 DNA follows: TGTGCCAGCACCGAACAGGGGGCGACCGGGGAGCTGTTTTTT.

The V call is TRBV19, the J call TRBJ1-1, with a tentative D call TRBD1 (6 bases). CDR1 and CDR2 (germline): LNHDA, SQIVND (reference sequence). The V and J ends lost 7 bases and 10 bases respectively, with 19 bases between them. The CDR3 has 13 residues. In DNA, the CDR3 is TGTGCCAGTACCGCCCCTACAGGGCCGACAGCTTTCTTT. Amino acid sequence: CASTAPTGPTAFF.

The chain combines TRBV3-1 (or the pseudogene TRBV3-2) with TRBJ2-7; 7 bases fit TRBD1. Germline assignment: CDR1 LGHDT and CDR2 YNNKEL (reference sequence). The CDR3 is 14 amino acids. V shed 8 bases, J shed 3 bases, and the junction held 10 bases outside the gene matches. CDR3 region: CASQLGTVDYEQYF. CDR3 DNA sequence: TGTGCCAGCCAACTCGGGACAGTAGACTACGAGCAGTACTTC.